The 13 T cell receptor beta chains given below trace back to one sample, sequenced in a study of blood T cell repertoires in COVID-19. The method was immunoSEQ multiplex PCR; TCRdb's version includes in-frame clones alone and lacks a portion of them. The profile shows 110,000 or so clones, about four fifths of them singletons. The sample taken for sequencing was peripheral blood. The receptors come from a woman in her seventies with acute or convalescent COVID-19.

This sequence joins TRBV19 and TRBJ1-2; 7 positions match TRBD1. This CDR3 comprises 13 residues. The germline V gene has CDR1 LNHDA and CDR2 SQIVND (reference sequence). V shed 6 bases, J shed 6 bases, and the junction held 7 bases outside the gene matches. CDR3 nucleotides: TGTGCCAGTAGGACAGGGCAGTATGATGGCTACACCTTC. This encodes CASRTGQYDGYTF.

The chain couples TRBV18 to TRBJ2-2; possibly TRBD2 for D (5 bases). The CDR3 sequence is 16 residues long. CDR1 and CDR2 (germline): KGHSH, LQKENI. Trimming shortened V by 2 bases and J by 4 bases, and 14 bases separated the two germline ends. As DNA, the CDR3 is TGTGCCAGCTCACCAGTAGCTAATGCGGGCACCGGGGAGCTGTTTTTT. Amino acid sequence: CASSPVANAGTGELFF. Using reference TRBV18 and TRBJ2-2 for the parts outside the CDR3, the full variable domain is NAGVMQNPRHLVRRRGQEARLRCSPMKGHSHVYWYRQLPEEGLKFMVYLQKENIIDESGMPKERFSAEFPKEGPSILRIQQVVRGDSAAYFCASSPVANAGTGELFFGEGSRLTVL.

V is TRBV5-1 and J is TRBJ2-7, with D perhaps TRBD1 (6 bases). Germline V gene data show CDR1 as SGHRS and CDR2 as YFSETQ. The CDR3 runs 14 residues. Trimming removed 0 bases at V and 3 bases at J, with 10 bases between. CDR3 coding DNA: TGCGCCAGCAGCTTGGATGGGGGCTTCTACGAGCAGTACTTC. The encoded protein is CASSLDGGFYEQYF.

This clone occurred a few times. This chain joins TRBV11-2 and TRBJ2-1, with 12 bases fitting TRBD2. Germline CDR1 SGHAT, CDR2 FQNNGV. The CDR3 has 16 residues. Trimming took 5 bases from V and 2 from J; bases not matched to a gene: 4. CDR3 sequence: CASSLRTSGAYNEQFF. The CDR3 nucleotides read TGTGCCAGCAGCCTCAGGACTAGCGGGGCCTACAATGAGCAGTTCTTC. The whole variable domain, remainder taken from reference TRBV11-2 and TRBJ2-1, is EAGVAQSPRYKIIEKRQSVAFWCNPISGHATLYWYQQILGQGPKLLIQFQNNGVVDDSQLPKDRFSAERLKGVDSTLKIQPAKLEDSAVYLCASSLRTSGAYNEQFFGPGTRLTVL.

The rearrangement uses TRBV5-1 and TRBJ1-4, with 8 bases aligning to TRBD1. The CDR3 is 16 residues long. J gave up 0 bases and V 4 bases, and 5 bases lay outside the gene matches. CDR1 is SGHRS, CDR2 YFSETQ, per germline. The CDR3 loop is CASSTGQAATNEKLFF. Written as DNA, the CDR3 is TGCGCCAGCAGCACGGGACAGGCTGCAACTAATGAAAAACTGTTTTTT.

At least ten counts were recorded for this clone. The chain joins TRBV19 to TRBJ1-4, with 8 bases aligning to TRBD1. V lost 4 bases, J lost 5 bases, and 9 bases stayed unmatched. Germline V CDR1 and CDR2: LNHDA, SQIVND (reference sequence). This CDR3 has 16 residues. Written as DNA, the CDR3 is TGTGCCAGTAGTAGAAGAGTGGACAGGGAAAATGAAAAACTGTTTTTT. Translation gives CASSRRVDRENEKLFF. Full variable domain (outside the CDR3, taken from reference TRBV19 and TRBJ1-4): DGGITQSPKYLFRKEGQNVTLSCEQNLNHDAMYWYRQDPGQGLRLIYYSQIVNDFQKGDIAEGYSVSREKKESFPLTVTSAQKNPTAFYLCASSRRVDRENEKLFFGSGTQLSVL.

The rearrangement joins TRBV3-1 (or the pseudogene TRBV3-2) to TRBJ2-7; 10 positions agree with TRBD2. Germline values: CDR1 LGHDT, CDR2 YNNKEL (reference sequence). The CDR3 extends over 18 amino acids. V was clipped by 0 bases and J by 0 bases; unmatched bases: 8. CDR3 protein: CASSQDPASGRYSYEQYF. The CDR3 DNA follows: TGTGCCAGCAGCCAAGATCCCGCTAGCGGGAGATACTCCTACGAGCAGTACTTC.

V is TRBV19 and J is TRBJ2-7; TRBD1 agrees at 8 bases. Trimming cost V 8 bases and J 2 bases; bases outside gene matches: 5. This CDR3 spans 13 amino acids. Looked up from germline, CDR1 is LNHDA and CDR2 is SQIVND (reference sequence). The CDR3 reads CASSRDRTYEQYF. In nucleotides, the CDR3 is TGTGCCAGTTCCCGGGACAGGACCTACGAGCAGTACTTC.

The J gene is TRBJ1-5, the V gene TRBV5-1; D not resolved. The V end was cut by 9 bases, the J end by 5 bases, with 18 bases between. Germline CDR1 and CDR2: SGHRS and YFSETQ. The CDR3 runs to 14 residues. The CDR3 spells CANSTFLGHQPQHF. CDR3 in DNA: TGCGCCAACTCGACATTCCTCGGCCATCAGCCCCAGCATTTT.

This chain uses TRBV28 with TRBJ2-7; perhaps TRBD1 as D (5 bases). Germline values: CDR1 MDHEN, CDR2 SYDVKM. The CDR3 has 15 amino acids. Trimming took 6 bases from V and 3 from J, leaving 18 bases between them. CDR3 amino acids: CASRPPGAELYEQYF. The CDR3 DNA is TGTGCCAGCAGACCACCTGGGGCAGAACTCTACGAGCAGTACTTC.

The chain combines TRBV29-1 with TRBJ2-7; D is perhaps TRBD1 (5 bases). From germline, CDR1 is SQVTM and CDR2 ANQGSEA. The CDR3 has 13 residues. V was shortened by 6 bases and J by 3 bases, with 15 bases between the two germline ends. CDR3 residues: CSVAPVQGYEQYF. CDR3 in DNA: TGCAGCGTGGCTCCAGTTCAGGGCTACGAGCAGTACTTC.

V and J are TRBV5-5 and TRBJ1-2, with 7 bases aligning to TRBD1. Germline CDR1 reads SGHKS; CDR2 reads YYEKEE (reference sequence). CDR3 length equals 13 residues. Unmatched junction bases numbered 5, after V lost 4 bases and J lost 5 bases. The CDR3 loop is CASSVTGDYGYTF. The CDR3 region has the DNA TGTGCCAGCAGCGTAACAGGGGATTATGGCTACACCTTC.

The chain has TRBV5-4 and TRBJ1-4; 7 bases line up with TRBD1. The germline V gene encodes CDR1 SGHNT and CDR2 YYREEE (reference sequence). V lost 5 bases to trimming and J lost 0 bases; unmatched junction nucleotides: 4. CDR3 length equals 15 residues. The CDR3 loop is CASSWDRATNEKLFF. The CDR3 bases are TGTGCCAGCAGTTGGGACAGAGCAACTAATGAAAAACTGTTTTTT.